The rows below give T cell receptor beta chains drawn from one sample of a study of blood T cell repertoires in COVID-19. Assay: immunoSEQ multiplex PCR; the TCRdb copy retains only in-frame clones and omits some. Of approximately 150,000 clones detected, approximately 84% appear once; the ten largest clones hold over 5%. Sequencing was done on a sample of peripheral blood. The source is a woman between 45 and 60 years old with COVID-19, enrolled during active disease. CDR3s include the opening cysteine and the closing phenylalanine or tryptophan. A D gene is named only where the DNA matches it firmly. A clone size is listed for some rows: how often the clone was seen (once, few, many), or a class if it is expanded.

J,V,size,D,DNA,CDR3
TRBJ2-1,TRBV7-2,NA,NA,TGTGCCAGCAGCAGTACGGGGGGCGTCAATGAGCAGTTCTTC,CASSSTGGVNEQFF
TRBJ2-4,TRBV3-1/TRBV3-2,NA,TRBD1,TGTGCCAGCAGGGGAGACAGGGGTATGCACATTCAGTACTTC,CASRGDRGMHIQYF
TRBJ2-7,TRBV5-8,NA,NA,TGTGCCAGCAGCGGTGACAGCTACGAGCAGTACTTC,CASSGDSYEQYF
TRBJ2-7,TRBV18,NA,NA,TGTGCCAGCTCTCCCCAGCCCGGGGGTCACGAGCAGTACTTC,CASSPQPGGHEQYF
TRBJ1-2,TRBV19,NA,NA,TGTGCCAGTAGTATCCAGCGCGGCTACACCTTC,CASSIQRGYTF
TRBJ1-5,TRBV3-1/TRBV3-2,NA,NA,TGTGCCAGCAGCCAAGATAAGTTCAGGGAGCCCCAGCATTTT,CASSQDKFREPQHF
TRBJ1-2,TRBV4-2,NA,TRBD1,TGTGCCAGCAGCCCTGACAGGGGTAGGGCTAACTATGGCTACACCTTC,CASSPDRGRANYGYTF
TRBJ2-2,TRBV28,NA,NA,TGTGCCAGCCTCCAAAGGTCGGGGAGAGTTGAGTCCGGGGAGCTGTTTTTT,CASLQRSGRVESGELFF
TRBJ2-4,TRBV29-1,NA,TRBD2,TGCAGCGTTTCTAGCGGGGGGGCCAAAAACATTCAGTACTTC,CSVSSGGAKNIQYF
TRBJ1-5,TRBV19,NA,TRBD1,TGTGCCAGTAGCCCGGGACAGGGGGGTCAGCCCCAGCATTTT,CASSPGQGGQPQHF
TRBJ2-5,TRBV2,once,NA,TGTGCCAGCGGGACAAAAGAGACCCAGTACTTC,CASGTKETQYF
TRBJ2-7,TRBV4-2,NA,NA,TGTGCCAGCAGCCCCGGCAGGGGTCTCTCCTACGAGCAGTACTTC,CASSPGRGLSYEQYF
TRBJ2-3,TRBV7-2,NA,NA,TGTGCCAGCAGGAAGGGACAAAACACAGATACGCAGTATTTT,CASRKGQNTDTQYF
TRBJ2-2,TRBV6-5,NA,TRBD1,TGTGCCAGCAGGGAGGGACAGGGTGGTACCGGGGAGCTGTTTTTT,CASREGQGGTGELFF
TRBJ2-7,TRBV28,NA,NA,TGTGCCAGCACCGTGCCCAAGGGGAATCACTACGAGCAGTACTTC,CASTVPKGNHYEQYF
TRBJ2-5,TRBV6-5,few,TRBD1,TGTGCCAGCATGGGGACAGTATGGATGACCCAGTACTTC,CASMGTVWMTQYF
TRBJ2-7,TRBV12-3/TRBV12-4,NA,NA,TGTGCCAGCAGTTTAGACTACTACGCGCAGTACTTC,CASSLDYYAQYF
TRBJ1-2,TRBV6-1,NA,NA,TGTGCCAGCAGTGACCCCAACAGGGAGAACTATGGCTACACCTTC,CASSDPNRENYGYTF
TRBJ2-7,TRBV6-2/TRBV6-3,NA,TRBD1,TGTGCCAGCAGTCCCGACAGGGCTCCCCTCTCCTACGAGCAGTACTTC,CASSPDRAPLSYEQYF
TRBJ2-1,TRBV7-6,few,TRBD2,TGTGCCAGCAGCCTAGCCGGGACTAGCGGATACAATGAGCAGTTCTTC,CASSLAGTSGYNEQFF
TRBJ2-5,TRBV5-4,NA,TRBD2,TGTGCCAGCAGCTCCTCGGGGGGCGCGGGAGGAGAGACCCAGTACTTC,CASSSSGGAGGETQYF
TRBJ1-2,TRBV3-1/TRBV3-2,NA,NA,TGTGCCAGCAGCCAAGTCGAGGGCCGTGGCTACACCTTC,CASSQVEGRGYTF
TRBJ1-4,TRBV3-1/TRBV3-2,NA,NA,TGTGCCAGCAGCTCATCCTCAACAGGGACGGCAAAAAAACTGTTTTTT,CASSSSSTGTAKKLFF
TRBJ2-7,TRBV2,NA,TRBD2,TGTGCCAGCAGTGAAAAAGCGGGGGGGCCGTACGAGCAGTACTTC,CASSEKAGGPYEQYF
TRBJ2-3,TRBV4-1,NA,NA,TGCGCCAGCAGCCAGCGAACCGTGGGCACAGATACGCAGTATTTT,CASSQRTVGTDTQYF
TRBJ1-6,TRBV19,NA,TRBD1,TGTGCCAGTAACTACAGGGGGCGTTTGGATTCACCCCTCCACTTT,CASNYRGRLDSPLHF
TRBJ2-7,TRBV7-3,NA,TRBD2,TGTGCCAGCAGCGTTAGCGGGGGGCTCTCCTACGAGCAGTACTTC,CASSVSGGLSYEQYF
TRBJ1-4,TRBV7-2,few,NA,TGTGCCAGCAGCCGCCGGGAAGGGCATGAAAAACTGTTTTTT,CASSRREGHEKLFF
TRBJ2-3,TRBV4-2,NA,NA,TGTGCCAGCAGCCAAGACCAACCGGGACTTAGCACAGATACGCAGTATTTT,CASSQDQPGLSTDTQYF
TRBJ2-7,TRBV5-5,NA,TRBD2,TGTGCCAGCAGCTTCAGCGGGGGGAGCGAGTACGAGCAGTACTTC,CASSFSGGSEYEQYF
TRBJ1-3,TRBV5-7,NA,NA,TGTGCCAGCAGCCGGGGAGGTACCATATATTTT,CASSRGGTIYF
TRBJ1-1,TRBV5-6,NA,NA,TGTGCCAGCAGCTTCGACAGGCAGAACACTGAAGCTTTCTTT,CASSFDRQNTEAFF
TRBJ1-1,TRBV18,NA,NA,TGTGCCAGCTCACCGAAGCAATCGTCGGCGGACACTGAAGCTTTCTTT,CASSPKQSSADTEAFF
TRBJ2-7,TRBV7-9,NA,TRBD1,TGTGCCAGCAGCGTGGGACAGCGCACCCACGAGCAGTACTTC,CASSVGQRTHEQYF
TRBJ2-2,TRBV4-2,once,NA,TGTGCCAGCAGCCGAAATGGGCAGGGGAGCGGGGAGCTGTTTTTT,CASSRNGQGSGELFF
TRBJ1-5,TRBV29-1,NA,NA,TGCAGCGTAGCCTCGGTAGATTCTATCGCCCAGCATTTT,CSVASVDSIAQHF
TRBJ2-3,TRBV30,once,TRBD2,TGTGCCTGGAGTAAAGCGGGGGCAGGAGATACGCAGTATTTT,CAWSKAGAGDTQYF
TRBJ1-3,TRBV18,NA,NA,TGTGCCAGCTCACCAAACAGGGACTCTGGAAACACCATATATTTT,CASSPNRDSGNTIYF
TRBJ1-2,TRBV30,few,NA,TGTGCCTGGAGTGACACAGGGCCGGGGCGCCATGGCTACACCTTC,CAWSDTGPGRHGYTF
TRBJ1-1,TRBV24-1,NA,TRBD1,TGTGCCACCAGTGAAGCGGGACAGGGGAAAGAGGACACTGAAGCTTTCTTT,CATSEAGQGKEDTEAFF
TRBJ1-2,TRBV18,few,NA,TGTGCCAGCGAGGCGTCGGACTATGGCTACACCTTC,CASEASDYGYTF